This T cell receptor beta chain was documented in a study of blood T cell repertoires in COVID-19. Across the study: Sources were T cells, B-cell-depleted T cells, or PBMCs; the material itself was cDNA or gDNA.

Germline CDR1 reads MNHEY; CDR2 reads SMNVEV (reference sequence). Trimming took 1 base from V and 2 from J, leaving 11 bases between them. This CDR3 has 15 residues. Libraries were prepared by immunoSEQ multiplex PCR; TCRdb keeps only in-frame clonotypes and omits some of them. This sample has about 240,000 clones, with 70% to 85% found just once. The receptor comes from a woman older than 75 with acute or convalescent COVID-19. What was sequenced was peripheral blood. The rearrangement joins TRBV27 to TRBJ2-5; the D gene is possibly TRBD1 (6 bases). In DNA, the CDR3 is TGTGCCAGCAGTTTATTCCGAGACAGGCAAGAGACCCAGTACTTC. Translated, it gives CASSLFRDRQETQYF.